The entry that follows covers one T cell receptor beta chain sequence. The antigen is unknown. The Oncomine TCR Beta short-read assay generated sequence data from the DNA of cultured CD4+ T cells. TCRdb recomputed calls from the PCR reads with MiXCR, one row per CDR3 protein. The data hold around 26,000 distinct CDR3 sequences, with less than 50% observed a single time. The data are from a study of vaccination and CD4 T cells after COVID-19. This CDR3 contains 13 residues. V lost 3 bases and J 10 bases, leaving 13 bases between the germline ends. The treatment: 10-day PBMC culture with coronavirus spike peptide pools or control peptides (ViraFEST assay). ViraFEST stimulated the growth of antigen-specific T cells using peptide pools and subsequently profiled their TCRs by sequencing.

The TCR originated in a human donor who had recovered from COVID-19. Input material: CD4+ T cells from blood, cultured in vitro. The V gene is TRBV12-3 or TRBV12-4, the J gene TRBJ2-1; no clear D. The DNA of the CDR3 is TGTGCCAGCAGTTTTGGGCGCTTATGGGAGCAGTTCTTC. Its protein is CASSFGRLWEQFF.